This TCR beta chain was sequenced in a study of T-cell reconstitution after alpha-beta-depleted transplantation in children. Unique molecular identifiers tagged the TCRbeta library. In TCRdb, the PCR reads were re-called with MiXCR into one record per CDR3 protein. The table lists about 540,000 distinct CDR3 sequences, about 16% of them singletons. The CDR3 runs 17 residues. V was clipped by 0 bases and J by 1 base; unmatched bases: 7. Germline CDR1 is SGHVS and CDR2 is FNYEAQ. The clonotype originates from a human donor who donated a stem cell graft to a child with acute lymphoblastic leukemia. The V and J genes are TRBV7-6 and TRBJ2-3; 7 nucleotides agree with TRBD2. The input for sequencing was PBMCs from the stem cell graft donor, taken from the stem cell graft. CDR3 residues: CASSLARLADRTDTQYF. The CDR3, as DNA: TGTGCCAGCAGCTTAGCGAGGCTAGCGGACCGCACAGATACGCAGTATTTT.